These 26 T cell receptor beta chains came from one sample sequenced in a study of cytomegalovirus exposure and HLA in healthy donors. Vbeta (60) and Jbeta (13) primers were used in the PCR. The method was immunoSEQ multiplex PCR; TCRdb's version includes in-frame clones alone and lacks a portion of them. In the table there are approximately 120,000 clones, around three quarters of which are singletons. The sample comprised PBMCs. These TCRs come from a middle-aged man in good health and CMV-seropositive.

The V gene is TRBV15, the J gene TRBJ2-2; 9 bases line up with TRBD2. The CDR3 spans 16 residues. From germline, CDR1 is LNHNV and CDR2 YYDKDF (reference sequence). V lost 4 bases, J lost 4 bases, and 7 bases stayed unmatched. This chain's CDR3 is CATSKGAGGFTGELFF. The CDR3 bases are TGTGCCACCAGCAAAGGCGCGGGGGGGTTCACCGGGGAGCTGTTTTTT.

The chain employs TRBV11-2 and TRBJ2-7; TRBD1 matches at 9 bases. The CDR3 runs 14 residues. Losses at the gene ends were 6 bases for V and 4 bases for J; bases not matched to a gene: 7. Germline loops: CDR1 SGHAT, CDR2 FQNNGV. CDR3: CASSYTGTGYEQYF. The CDR3, as DNA: TGTGCCAGCAGTTATACCGGGACAGGGTACGAGCAGTACTTC.

The CDR3 protein is CASSLGSRTEAFF. The CDR3 DNA reads as TGTGCCAGCAGCTTAGGGAGCCGCACTGAAGCTTTCTTT. This chain uses TRBV11-2 with TRBJ1-1, with unresolved D. Germline assignment: CDR1 SGHAT and CDR2 FQNNGV. The CDR3 is 13 residues long. Trimming pared 1 base from V and 4 bases from J, leaving 7 bases between.

Only one count was recorded for this clone. The chain recombines TRBV5-5 with TRBJ2-7; 8 bases are a match to TRBD1. From germline, CDR1 is SGHKS and CDR2 YYEKEE (reference sequence). CDR3 size: 16 residues. The V gene end was trimmed by 3 bases and the J gene end by 0 bases; junction bases not matched to a gene: 8. The CDR3 DNA sequence: TGTGCCAGCAGCTCGCAGGGGGCGGCGAGCTCCTACGAGCAGTACTTC. Translation: CASSSQGAASSYEQYF.

This chain links TRBV5-1 with TRBJ2-7; TRBD1 matches at 9 bases. This CDR3 has 17 residues. The germline gives CDR1 SGHRS, CDR2 YFSETQ. V dropped 4 bases and J dropped 2; count of bases not matched to a gene: 13. The chain's CDR3 is CASSAFRDREYAYEQYF. The CDR3 DNA reads TGCGCCAGCAGCGCCTTCCGGGACAGGGAATACGCCTACGAGCAGTACTTC.

This chain links TRBV5-1 with TRBJ1-1, with TRBD1 identical over 8 bases. V trimming: 4 bases; J trimming: 10 bases; junction bases outside the gene matches: 12. Germline assignment: CDR1 SGHRS and CDR2 YFSETQ. The CDR3 is made up of 14 amino acids. The CDR3 loop is CASSRLGWDRLAFF. The CDR3 DNA is TGCGCCAGCAGCCGTCTGGGTTGGGACAGGCTAGCTTTCTTT. Full variable domain (rest looked up from reference TRBV5-1 and TRBJ1-1): KAGVTQTPRYLIKTRGQQVTLSCSPISGHRSVSWYQQTPGQGLQFLFEYFSETQRNKGNFPGRFSGRQFSNSRSEMNVSTLELGDSALYLCASSRLGWDRLAFFGQGTRLTVV.

The chain couples TRBV28 to TRBJ1-4, with D maybe TRBD1 (6 bases). Per the germline V gene, CDR1 is MDHEN and CDR2 is SYDVKM. The V end was cut by 2 bases, the J end by 4 bases, with 8 bases between. The CDR3 length is 14 residues. The chain's CDR3 is CASSLTQGNEKLFF. The CDR3 nucleotides read TGTGCCAGCAGTTTAACACAGGGTAATGAAAAACTGTTTTTT.

The chain employs TRBV6-4 and TRBJ2-2, with 7 bases fitting TRBD1. J was trimmed by 4 bases and V by 5 bases; bases with no gene match: 7. CDR3 size: 15 residues. The germline gives CDR1 MRHNA, CDR2 SNTAGT. In nucleotides, the CDR3 is TGTGCCAGCAGTTCCGGGACAGCGAGCACCGGGGAGCTGTTTTTT. It specifies CASSSGTASTGELFF.

V is TRBV28 and J is TRBJ2-1; D is possibly TRBD1 (6 bases). V dropped 7 bases and J dropped 8 bases, with 15 bases sitting between them. This CDR3 is 13 amino acids long. Germline assignment: CDR1 MDHEN and CDR2 SYDVKM. CDR3 sequence (DNA): TGTGCCAGCACCTGGGGGCAGGGCGATGAGCAGTTCTTC. Its translation is CASTWGQGDEQFF.

This chain's CDR3 is CAISGLGQGSSPLHF. DNA of the CDR3: TGTGCCATCAGTGGGCTGGGGCAGGGGAGTTCACCCCTCCACTTT. The chain has TRBV10-3 and TRBJ1-6, with a weak D call TRBD1 (6 bases). CDR3 length equals 15 residues. CDR1 and CDR2 from the germline V gene are ENHRY and SYGVKD. V was shortened by 4 bases and J by 9 bases, with 16 bases between the two germline ends.

This chain links TRBV7-6 with TRBJ2-7; D gene unclear. CDR1 SGHVS and CDR2 FNYEAQ come from the germline V gene. V was trimmed by 0 bases and J by 2 bases, leaving 14 bases between them. The CDR3 is 16 amino acids. CDR3 sequence: CASSLALVPLPYEQYF. CDR3 DNA sequence: TGTGCCAGCAGCTTAGCGTTAGTCCCCCTCCCCTACGAGCAGTACTTC.

This sequence joins TRBV28 and TRBJ1-4, with D perhaps TRBD1 (5 bases). Germline CDR1 MDHEN, CDR2 SYDVKM. This CDR3 has 14 amino acids. V lost 3 bases and J 7 bases, leaving 12 bases between the germline ends. This chain's CDR3 is CASSLGHNAEKLFF. Here the CDR3 DNA reads TGTGCCAGCAGTTTGGGGCACAACGCTGAAAAACTGTTTTTT.

The genes are TRBV13 and TRBJ2-3; 7 bases are a match to TRBD2. V gave up 4 bases and J gave up 0 bases; unmatched junction bases: 16. The germline CDR1 and CDR2 sequences are PRHDT and FYEKMQ (reference sequence). The CDR3 is 19 residues long. The CDR3 bases are TGTGCCAGCAGCTCCGCTCTGGACGGGGGGATCGTGAGCACAGATACGCAGTATTTT. Protein product: CASSSALDGGIVSTDTQYF.

V is TRBV10-3 and J is TRBJ2-7; no clear D gene. This CDR3 comprises 15 residues. The germline V gene has CDR1 ENHRY and CDR2 SYGVKD. The ends were cut back, 6 bases at V and 2 bases at J, with 17 bases in the middle. CDR3 in amino acids: CAISEPPTVAYEQYF. The CDR3 region has the DNA TGTGCCATCAGCGAACCACCGACTGTAGCCTACGAGCAGTACTTC.

V and J are TRBV6-4 and TRBJ2-5, with D possibly being TRBD1 (5 bases). This CDR3 is 17 amino acids long. CDR1 and CDR2 (germline): MRHNA, SNTAGT. The V end was cut by 7 bases, the J end by 2 bases, with 23 bases between. CDR3 coding DNA: TGTGCCAGCACCTCGTATAGACAGTTGGATAAACAAGAGACCCAGTACTTC. Protein: CASTSYRQLDKQETQYF.

The chain uses TRBV7-2 and TRBJ1-2; TRBD1 is a possible D gene (6 bases). Germline CDR1 is SGHTA and CDR2 is FQGNSA. V was shortened by 5 bases and J by 0 bases, with 19 bases between the two germline ends. The CDR3 has 17 amino acids. The CDR3 spells CASSENGGLLANYGYTF. The CDR3 bases are TGTGCCAGCAGCGAAAACGGGGGGCTTTTAGCTAACTATGGCTACACCTTC.

The chain has TRBV7-2 and TRBJ2-3; D gene ambiguous. V was trimmed by 5 bases and J by 2 bases, leaving 5 bases between them. In germline, CDR1 is SGHTA, CDR2 FQGNSA. This CDR3 spans 12 amino acids. The CDR3 protein is CASSRVTDTQYF. CDR3 nucleotides: TGTGCCAGCAGCCGAGTCACAGATACGCAGTATTTT.

The chain employs TRBV5-4 and TRBJ2-2, with 7 nucleotides matching TRBD1. J lost 5 bases, V lost 4 bases, and 2 bases had no gene match. CDR1 is SGHNT, CDR2 YYREEE, per germline (reference sequence). CDR3 size: 13 residues. As DNA, the CDR3 is TGTGCCAGCAGCAAACAGGGGACCGGGGAGCTGTTTTTT. Protein sequence: CASSKQGTGELFF.

This clone was counted a few times. The chain couples TRBV11-2 to TRBJ1-1; tentatively, D is TRBD1 (6 bases). This CDR3 has 16 residues. With 5 bases removed from V and 0 bases from J, the gap between germline ends came to 16 bases. Germline V gives CDR1 SGHAT, CDR2 FQNNGV. In nucleotides, the CDR3 is TGTGCCAGCAGCGTTAGGGGGGGTGTGATGAACACTGAAGCTTTCTTT. Translated, it gives CASSVRGGVMNTEAFF.

The chain recombines TRBV7-2 with TRBJ2-3, with D perhaps matching TRBD1 (6 bases). Trimming left V 5 bases short and J 6 bases short, with 15 bases between. The germline V gene has CDR1 SGHTA and CDR2 FQGNSA. The CDR3 loop spans 14 amino acids. In DNA form, the CDR3 reads TGTGCCAGCAGCCATGGGGGCCCACAGGATACGCAGTATTTT. Translation gives CASSHGGPQDTQYF.

The genes are TRBV28 and TRBJ1-5; maybe TRBD1 (5 bases). Trimming cost V 9 bases and J 3 bases, with 18 bases left between them. Germline CDR1 and CDR2: MDHEN and SYDVKM. CDR3 length equals 15 residues. CDR3 region: CASQSGTGYNQPQHF. The CDR3 DNA is TGTGCCAGTCAAAGCGGGACCGGCTACAATCAGCCCCAGCATTTT.

The J gene is TRBJ2-7, the V gene TRBV5-1; TRBD1 might be the D (5 bases). This CDR3 is built from 13 residues. With 1 base removed from V and 7 bases from J, the gap between germline ends came to 12 bases. Germline CDR1 SGHRS, CDR2 YFSETQ. The CDR3 coding sequence is TGCGCCAGCAGCTTGCGGTCCAGGGATGAGCAGTACTTC. It yields the protein CASSLRSRDEQYF.

The V call is TRBV27, the J call TRBJ1-4, with 8 bases fitting TRBD1. Germline CDR1 and CDR2: MNHEY and SMNVEV (reference sequence). CDR3 size: 20 residues. The junction had 22 bases not matched to a gene; V was cut back by 6 bases and J by 4 bases. CDR3 nucleotides: TGTGCCAGCAGCCGACTGCGGACAGGGAGGGGGGGTTTGAGTAATGAAAAACTGTTTTTT. Residues: CASSRLRTGRGGLSNEKLFF.

The chain is built from TRBV7-2 and TRBJ1-2, with unresolved D. The CDR3 extends over 15 amino acids. Trimming removed 5 bases at V and 7 bases at J, with 20 bases between. Germline CDR1 SGHTA, CDR2 FQGNSA. CDR3: CASSPAAGKPSGYTF. CDR3 nucleotide sequence: TGTGCCAGCAGCCCAGCTGCGGGTAAACCCTCTGGCTACACCTTC.

With regard to this clone: One end of the junction fails to match germline, which may point to a read error. Other DNA sequences in this specimen translate into the identical CDR3. The CDR3, as DNA: TGCGCCAGCAGCTTTAGCGGGGTCAACCCCTACAATGAGCAGTTCTTC. Its translation is CASSFSGVNPYNEQFF. The rearrangement links TRBV13 to TRBJ2-1, with 8 bases that match TRBD2. The CDR3 loop spans 16 amino acids. From germline, CDR1 is PRHDT and CDR2 FYEKMQ (reference sequence).

This chain connects TRBV7-9 to TRBJ2-7; 10 positions match TRBD1. Germline CDR1 and CDR2: SEHNR and FQNEAQ (reference sequence). The V and J ends lost 4 bases and 2 bases, in that order; junction bases with no gene match: 8. This CDR3 region has 16 residues. For the CDR3, the DNA is TGTGCCAGCAGCTCCGGGGACAGGGGCACCCCCTACGAGCAGTACTTC. It codes for CASSSGDRGTPYEQYF.